Here is one TCR beta chain with its context. V gave up 4 bases and J gave up 7 bases; unmatched junction bases: 16. The CDR3 has 17 residues. Germline CDR1 is KGHSH and CDR2 is LQKENI. The data stem from a study of blood T cell repertoires in COVID-19. In the study overall: All recovered Cohort 3 donors got two negative PCRs, got clearance, or saw symptom resolution. Sample material is recorded as cDNA or gDNA derived from T cells, B-cell-depleted T cells, or PBMCs.

The participants were between roughly 18 and 89 years old and came from about two dozen US areas. Which cohort a participant joined came from the clinical history participants gave. Clones were sequenced by immunoSEQ multiplex PCR, and TCRdb holds only the in-frame ones, with some missing. The sample comprises about 210,000 clones, roughly 87% of which are singletons, and approximately 7.3% rests with the top ten. The specimen was PBMCs or T cells enriched from blood (not recorded which). The rearrangement uses TRBV18 and TRBJ1-2; 9 bases are a match to TRBD1. This clonotype was sampled from a man aged 25 to 40 in a cohort exposed to, infected with or recovered from COVID-19 (not recorded which). The CDR3 DNA is TGTGCCAGCTCACGAACCTCCGGGACAGGGATCGAGAGTGGCTACACCTTC. Translating gives CASSRTSGTGIESGYTF.